This T cell receptor beta chain originates from a study of blood T cell repertoires in COVID-19. Overall study context: The study drew acute and convalescent COVID-19 samples from the United States, Italy and Spain. Nucleic acid was either cDNA or gDNA, and it came from T cells, B-cell-depleted T cells, or PBMCs.

Original processing methods: For nucleated cells, counts were estimated from reference gene primer amplification. The data were produced by immunoSEQ multiplex PCR, yet TCRdb's version contains in-frame clones alone and is incomplete. V, J and clone size were drawn from that table, and D and trimming were deduced from the DNA. The sample includes some 21,000 clones, over 75% of them seen just once. Looked up from germline, CDR1 is SQVTM and CDR2 is ANQGSEA. The CDR3 covers 14 residues. V was shortened by 5 bases and J by 2 bases, with 12 bases between the two germline ends. The sequence was obtained from a man aged 45 to 65 with active COVID-19. The gene calls are TRBV29-1 and TRBJ2-2, with D unclear. Sequencing was performed on peripheral blood. The CDR3 sequence: CSVSSAVNTGELFF. The CDR3 DNA reads as TGCAGCGTTTCTTCGGCGGTTAACACCGGGGAGCTGTTTTTT.